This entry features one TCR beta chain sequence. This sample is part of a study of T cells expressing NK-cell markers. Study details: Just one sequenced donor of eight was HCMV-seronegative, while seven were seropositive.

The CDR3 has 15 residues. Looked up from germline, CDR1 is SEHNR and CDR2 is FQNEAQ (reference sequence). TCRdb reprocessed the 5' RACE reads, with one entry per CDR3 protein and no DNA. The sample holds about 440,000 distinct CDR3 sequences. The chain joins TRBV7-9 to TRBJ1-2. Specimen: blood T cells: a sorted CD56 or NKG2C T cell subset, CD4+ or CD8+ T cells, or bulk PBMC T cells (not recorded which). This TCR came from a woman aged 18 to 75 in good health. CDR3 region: CASSPEGLINYGYTF.